This T cell receptor (beta chain) emerged from a study of shared clonotypes between healthy human individuals. Turning to the study itself: Two women and a few men aged 18 to 49 served as donors. Study outcomes and limitations: Researchers found naive subsets generally carried larger estimated richness than memory subsets. The study sampled only blood, and tissue repertoires likely differ.

Splitting the CD4+ cells yielded a CD45RA+ naive subset and a CD45RA-negative memory subset. This CDR3 has 15 amino acids. V was clipped by 5 bases and J by 1 base; unmatched bases: 7. Germline CDR1 and CDR2: LNHDA and SQIVND (reference sequence). For this clone: The antigen remains undetermined.

The protocol was immunoSEQ multiplex PCR, while the TCRdb copy is restricted to in-frame clones and leaves out a portion. The sample records about 1,500,000 clones, approximately 97% being singletons. Sequences were obtained from naive CD4+ T cells sorted from blood. This sample's subset: CD45RA+ positively selected. The chain combines TRBV19 with TRBJ2-5, with 7 bases lining up with TRBD1. The TCR was taken from a man in his thirties or forties in good health. DNA of the CDR3: TGTGCCAGTAGTCTTATGACAGGGCCCCAAGAGACCCAGTACTTC. As protein: CASSLMTGPQETQYF.